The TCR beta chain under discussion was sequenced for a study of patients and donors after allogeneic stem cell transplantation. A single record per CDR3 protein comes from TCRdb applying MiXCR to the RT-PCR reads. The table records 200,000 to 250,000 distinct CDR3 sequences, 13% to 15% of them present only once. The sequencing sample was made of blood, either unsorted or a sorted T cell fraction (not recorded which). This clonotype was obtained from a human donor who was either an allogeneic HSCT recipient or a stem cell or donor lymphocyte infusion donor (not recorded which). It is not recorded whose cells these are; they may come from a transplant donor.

The CDR3 is CASSQTASYGYTF. For the CDR3, the DNA is TGTGCCAGCAGCCAGACCGCTTCCTATGGCTACACCTTC. V is TRBV12-3 or TRBV12-4 and J is TRBJ1-2; no clear D gene. There are 13 residues in the CDR3. Between the trimmed V and J ends, which lost 6 bases and 4 bases, there was a span of 12 bases.